The 15 T cell receptor beta chains reported below all come from one sample, sequenced in a study of OX40 agonist ivuxolimab in advanced cancers. Only in-frame clones appear in the TCRdb table, and some are missing; sequencing was by immunoSEQ multiplex PCR. Of more than 95,000 clones listed, over 85% are singletons. The specimen comprised CD4+ or CD8+ T cells sorted from blood, sampled in a trial of the OX40 agonist ivuxolimab. These receptor sequences come from an adult with an advanced solid tumor such as melanoma, head and neck, liver or kidney cancer.

For this clone: The sample carries other DNA sequences with the same CDR3. DNA of the CDR3: TGTGCCAGCAGTGAATTGGGGGGCGTCAATCAGCCCCAGCATTTT. It specifies CASSELGGVNQPQHF. The chain links TRBV6-1 to TRBJ1-5; D possibly corresponds to TRBD1 (6 bases). CDR3 length: 15 residues. V was clipped by 2 bases and J by 3 bases, with 11 bases between them. Germline loops: CDR1 MNHNS, CDR2 SASEGT.

CDR3 bases: TGTGCCAGCAGCTTAGCAGGTTTAGGTGGGGCCAACGTCCTGACTTTC. Residues: CASSLAGLGGANVLTF. The chain couples TRBV7-2 to TRBJ2-6, with D unclear. CDR3 length equals 16 residues. Trimming took 0 bases from V and 3 from J, leaving 9 bases between them. In germline, CDR1 is SGHTA, CDR2 FQGNSA.

The rearrangement joins TRBV10-2 to TRBJ2-7; D is perhaps TRBD1 (6 bases). Trimming pared 6 bases from V and 2 bases from J, leaving 14 bases between. Germline V lookup: CDR1 WSHSY, CDR2 SAAADI. The CDR3 is 14 amino acids. In DNA, the CDR3 is TGCGCCAGCAGGGCAGTCAGGGGAACCTACGAGCAGTACTTC. Protein product: CASRAVRGTYEQYF.

The genes are TRBV6-5 and TRBJ2-7, with 8 nucleotides matching TRBD2. The CDR3 length is 14 residues. Looked up from germline, CDR1 is MNHEY and CDR2 is SVGAGI. V lost 6 bases, J lost 7 bases, and 11 bases stayed unmatched. The CDR3: CASSMTSALSEQYF. The CDR3 DNA reads TGTGCCAGCAGCATGACTAGCGCCCTTTCGGAGCAGTACTTC.

A remark on this clone: It is likely a read error, because the conserved phenylalanine at the end of the CDR3 is missing. The limits of the CDR3 on the DNA are not certain, so only TCRdb's listed CDR3 is given. The chain recombines TRBV5-6 with TRBJ2-3; the table names TRBD1, a call not compared with the DNA. CDR1 and CDR2 from the germline V gene are SGHDT and YYEEEE. Termini included, the CDR3 measures 11 amino acids. This chain's CDR3 is CASSQRHLPTR.

The V and J genes are TRBV9 and TRBJ2-2, with a tentative D call TRBD2 (7 bases). The germline V gene encodes CDR1 SGDLS and CDR2 YYNGEE. This CDR3 region has 17 residues. Trimming took off 4 bases at V and 2 bases at J, with 18 bases between the two ends. This chain's CDR3 is CASSPLGEGDNTGELFF. The CDR3 DNA reads as TGTGCCAGCAGCCCACTGGGGGAGGGGGACAACACCGGGGAGCTGTTTTTT.

The J gene is TRBJ1-4, the V gene TRBV5-1; 7 bases are shared with TRBD1. Germline CDR1 SGHRS, CDR2 YFSETQ. The ends lost 1 base at V and 8 bases at J; junction bases unmatched: 8. The CDR3 has 15 residues. Here the CDR3 DNA reads TGCGCCAGCAGCTTGCTGGGACAGTCCAGGGAAAAACTGTTTTTT. It specifies CASSLLGQSREKLFF.

The J gene is TRBJ2-6, the V gene TRBV7-2; no definite D call. This CDR3 region has 15 residues. V gave up 1 base and J gave up 3 bases, with 7 bases separating them. Germline CDR1 SGHTA, CDR2 FQGNSA. CDR3 nucleotide sequence: TGTGCCAGCAGCTTAGGGGTCTTTGGGGCCAACGTCCTGACTTTC. Its translation is CASSLGVFGANVLTF.

CDR3: CASSPSASRDVNTEAFF. The CDR3 bases are TGTGCCAGCAGCCCATCCGCATCTCGGGACGTGAACACTGAAGCTTTCTTT. The chain recombines TRBV7-3 with TRBJ1-1; TRBD1 is a possible D gene (5 bases). Germline lookup yields CDR1 SGHTA and CDR2 FQGTGA. V was pared by 5 bases and J by 0 bases, with 19 bases between. CDR3 length: 17 amino acids.

This chain joins TRBV5-1 and TRBJ1-5; perhaps TRBD1 as D (6 bases). Trimming took 0 bases from V and 6 from J, leaving 13 bases between them. Per the germline V gene, CDR1 is SGHRS and CDR2 is YFSETQ. The CDR3 runs 15 residues. The CDR3 loop is CASSLAGAKFQPQHF. The CDR3 DNA reads TGCGCCAGCAGCTTGGCAGGGGCAAAATTTCAGCCCCAGCATTTT.

J is TRBJ1-2 and V is TRBV30, with D tentatively TRBD1 (5 bases). Germline values: CDR1 GTSNPN, CDR2 SVGIG (reference sequence). The CDR3 loop spans 12 amino acids. Trimming took off 1 base at V and 8 bases at J, with 11 bases between the two ends. The CDR3 bases are TGTGCCTGGAGTGCCCAGGGTCAGGGCTACACCTTC. Translated, it gives CAWSAQGQGYTF. Using reference TRBV30 and TRBJ1-2 for the parts outside the CDR3, the full variable domain is SQTIHQWPATLVQPVGSPLSLECTVEGTSNPNLYWYRQAAGRGLQLLFYSVGIGQISSEVPQNLSASRPQDRQFILSSKKLLLSDSGFYLCAWSAQGQGYTFGSGTRLTVV.

V gene TRBV2 combines with J gene TRBJ2-3, with unresolved D. Germline-derived CDR1 and CDR2 are SNHLY and FYNNEI. The CDR3 sequence is 11 residues long. V gave up 8 bases and J gave up 4 bases, with 7 bases separating them. The chain's CDR3 is CASQISDTQYF. The DNA for the CDR3 is TGTGCCAGCCAGATCTCAGATACGCAGTATTTT.

The genes are TRBV6-5 and TRBJ2-5; D is ambiguous. Trimming pared 4 bases from V and 5 bases from J, leaving 14 bases between. This CDR3 comprises 14 residues. From germline, CDR1 is MNHEY and CDR2 SVGAGI. Written as DNA, the CDR3 is TGTGCCAGCAGTTCGAAGGTCCGCTGGGAGACCCAGTACTTC. Its protein is CASSSKVRWETQYF.

This chain links TRBV7-9 with TRBJ1-2; D is undetermined. This CDR3 has 16 residues. The ends were cut back, 4 bases at V and 4 bases at J, with 19 bases in the middle. The germline CDR1 and CDR2 sequences are SEHNR and FQNEAQ (reference sequence). The CDR3 loop is CASSSQYLEQIYGYTF. The CDR3 DNA reads as TGTGCCAGCAGCTCCCAATACTTGGAGCAGATCTATGGCTACACCTTC.

A few counts support this clone. The J gene is TRBJ2-3, the V gene TRBV7-9; D is perhaps TRBD2 (6 bases). CDR3 length: 15 residues. Trimming took 4 bases from V and 0 from J, leaving 11 bases between them. Germline CDR1 and CDR2: SEHNR and FQNEAQ (reference sequence). CDR3 protein: CASSSRRVSTDTQYF. The CDR3 bases are TGTGCCAGCAGCTCTCGGAGGGTTAGCACAGATACGCAGTATTTT.